Listed below are T cell receptor beta chains from one sample, sequenced in a study of blood T cell repertoires in COVID-19. Only in-frame clones appear in the TCRdb table, and some are missing; sequencing was by immunoSEQ multiplex PCR. This sample has around 130,000 clones; about 75% occur once, and the top ten carry around 18%. The sample taken for sequencing was peripheral blood. The receptor source for this set is a man aged 80 or over with acute or convalescent COVID-19. CDR3s include the opening cysteine and the closing phenylalanine or tryptophan. D genes are given only for firm matches. Rows give clone size only sometimes, using once, few, many, or a class for an expanded clone.

CDR3	DNA	length	J	V	size	D
CASSLRDSDYEQYF	TGTGCCAGCAGCCTCCGGGACAGTGACTACGAGCAGTACTTC	14	TRBJ2-7	TRBV9	NA	TRBD1
CASSLQGRGNTIYF	TGTGCCAGCAGCCTACAGGGTCGTGGAAACACCATATATTTT	14	TRBJ1-3	TRBV3-1/TRBV3-2	few	NA
CASSLNGAGRNTEAFF	TGCGCCAGCAGCTTAAATGGGGCCGGACGTAACACTGAAGCTTTCTTT	16	TRBJ1-1	TRBV5-1	few	NA
CASKRSGETNEKLFF	TGTGCCAGCAAGAGAAGTGGAGAAACTAATGAAAAACTGTTTTTT	15	TRBJ1-4	TRBV27	NA	NA
CASLGTSGNNEQFF	TGCGCCAGTCTCGGGACTAGCGGGAACAATGAGCAGTTCTTC	14	TRBJ2-1	TRBV10-2	NA	TRBD2
CASKQGLGANVLTF	TGTGCCAGTAAGCAGGGGCTAGGGGCCAACGTCCTGACTTTC	14	TRBJ2-6	TRBV19	NA	NA
CASSLSGGTDTQYF	TGTGCCAGTAGCCTTAGCGGGGGAACAGATACGCAGTATTTT	14	TRBJ2-3	TRBV19	NA	TRBD2
CASSRGLGSGNTIYF	TGTGCCAGCAGCCGAGGACTCGGCTCTGGAAACACCATATATTTT	15	TRBJ1-3	TRBV6-5	NA	NA
CASSELGQLVGNTIYF	TGTGCCAGCAGTGAATTGGGACAGTTGGTTGGAAACACCATATATTTT	16	TRBJ1-3	TRBV25-1	once	TRBD1
CATSDSWTGRTYNEQFF	TGTGCCACCAGTGATTCCTGGACAGGCCGTACCTACAATGAGCAGTTCTTC	17	TRBJ2-1	TRBV24-1	NA	TRBD1
CASSSTGISNEKLFF	TGTGCCAGCAGCTCTACAGGGATTAGTAATGAAAAACTGTTTTTT	15	TRBJ1-4	TRBV6-1	few	NA
CSVKRQDSEAFF	TGCAGCGTGAAGAGACAGGACTCCGAAGCTTTCTTT	12	TRBJ1-1	TRBV29-1	NA	NA
CASSDRDRAPYGYTF	TGTGCCAGCAGTGATCGTGACAGGGCTCCCTATGGCTACACCTTC	15	TRBJ1-2	TRBV6-1	NA	TRBD1
CASSLWVGANTGELFF	TGTGCCAGCAGTTTATGGGTGGGGGCCAACACCGGGGAGCTGTTTTTT	16	TRBJ2-2	TRBV27	NA	NA